Each of the 14 T cell receptor beta chains below was sequenced from the same sample in a study of tumor-infiltrating lymphocytes in primary liver carcinoma (dated by TCRdb to the late 2010s). Sequencing took place on an Illumina HiSeq 2500. TCRbeta-specific cDNA was reverse-transcribed from 500 ng total RNA using a constant-region primer and ProtoScript II reverse transcriptase. TCRbeta libraries were built with three nested multiplex PCR rounds, a slightly modified ARM-PCR procedure. The first two PCR rounds used multiplex TRBV1-TRBV30 forward primers with a Cbeta reverse primer, each for approximately 11 cycles. Through fastp at Q25 and MiXCR, TCRdb rebuilt clones from the public reads, retaining in-frame beta chains. Duplicate CDR3 protein sequences are folded into a single record with the most common DNA and genes. For this sample the table gives approximately 46,000 distinct CDR3 sequences, of which roughly 75% were detected only once. The biggest ten clones account for around 40% of the sample.

Total RNA and DNA were co-extracted without cell sorting from 20-30 mg of bulk tissue using the AllPrep DNA/RNA mini kit. Sequences were obtained from tumor-adjacent normal liver tissue. These receptors were obtained from a woman younger than 45 with primary liver carcinoma and hepatitis B virus infection.

As regards this clonotype: A read error is possible here, since a much larger clone lies one base away. This chain connects TRBV28 to TRBJ1-2, with unresolved D. CDR1 is MDHEN and CDR2 is SYDVKM in the germline V gene. CDR3 length equals 11 residues. Here the CDR3 reads CANSFELSYTF. CDR3 nucleotide sequence: TGTGCCAACAGTTTCGAGTTGAGCTACACCTTC.

Remarks on this clonotype: This may come from a read error, since a much larger clone is one base off. As the CDR3 is not closed by the conserved phenylalanine or tryptophan, this likely results from a read error. This rearrangement joins TRBV5-1 to TRBJ2-5; D unresolved. V dropped 0 bases and J dropped 2 bases, with 11 bases sitting between them. This CDR3 is built from 15 residues. CDR1 is SGHRS, CDR2 YFSETQ, per germline. CDR3 DNA: TGCGCCAGCAGCTTGGCCGGCAGTAATCAAGAGACCCAGTACCTC. Translation gives CASSLAGSNQETQYL.

About this clonotype: One end of the junction is discordant with germline, which a read error may explain. The chain recombines TRBV11-2 with TRBJ2-3, with D possibly being TRBD2 (5 bases). CDR3 size: 17 residues. Germline V gene lookup returns CDR1 SGHAT and CDR2 FQNNGV. CDR3 loop: CVSSSPDLPPSTDTQYF. The CDR3 DNA is TGTGTCAGCAGCTCCCCGGACTTGCCCCCTAGCACAGATACGCAGTACTTT.

This clonotype has at least ten counts. The chain links TRBV10-3 to TRBJ1-3, with D unclear. CDR3 length: 15 amino acids. Trimming cost V 10 bases and J 0 bases, with 16 bases left between them. CDR1 is ENHRY and CDR2 is SYGVKD in the germline V gene. CDR3 sequence (DNA): TGTGCCACCGAGGACGGCGACGACTCTGGAAACACCATATATTTT. Protein product: CATEDGDDSGNTIYF.

In regard to this clonotype: This may stem from a read error, because a much larger clone lies one nucleotide away. Lacking the conserved final phenylalanine or tryptophan, this CDR3 likely reflects a read error. The chain has TRBV13 and TRBJ2-2, with 8 positions matching TRBD2. There are 17 residues in the CDR3. J lost 0 bases, V lost 5 bases, and 8 bases had no gene match. The germline CDR1 and CDR2 sequences are PRHDT and FYEKMQ (reference sequence). The CDR3 DNA follows: TGTGCCAGCAGCCGGACGCGCGGGAGGTCGAACACCGGGGAGCTGTTTTCT. Translating gives CASSRTRGRSNTGELFS.

A note on this clonotype: The CDR3 carries no conserved terminal phenylalanine or tryptophan, so it likely arises from a read error. The CDR3 DNA is TGTGCCAGCAGCTTAGATGGAACAGACTATGGCTACACCTAC. It yields the protein CASSLDGTDYGYTY. The gene calls are TRBV11-2 and TRBJ1-2; D gene unclear. Germline CDR1 reads SGHAT; CDR2 reads FQNNGV. The CDR3 spans 14 residues. Trimming removed 0 bases at V and 3 bases at J, with 8 bases between.

A word on this clonotype: One end of the junction does not line up with germline, which may come from a read error. The V call is TRBV11-2, the J call TRBJ2-1; 9 bases match TRBD2. The CDR3 runs 16 residues. CDR1 and CDR2 from the germline V gene are SGHAT and FQNNGV. The CDR3 loop reads CANSPPKAGGLNERFF. In DNA, the CDR3 is TGTGCCAACAGCCCCCCAAAGGCGGGAGGGCTCAATGAGCGGTTCTTC.

The gene calls are TRBV9 and TRBJ2-4, with a possible D match to TRBD2 (5 bases). There are 16 residues in the CDR3. V lost 3 bases and J 6 bases, leaving 19 bases between the germline ends. Per germline, CDR1 SGDLS and CDR2 YYNGEE. Here the CDR3 DNA reads TGTGCCAGCAGCGCCGGCTCCGGGAAGACCAGAAACATTCAGTACTTC. It translates to CASSAGSGKTRNIQYF.

As for this clonotype: An end of the junction does not agree with germline; a read error may underlie this. The J gene is TRBJ1-5, the V gene TRBV6-2 or TRBV6-3; D ambiguous. This CDR3 is 13 amino acids long. Per germline, CDR1 MNHEY and CDR2 SVGEGT. For the CDR3, the DNA is TGTGTCAGCAGTCGCGTCGGTCGTCAGCCCCAGCACTTT. Translating gives CVSSRVGRQPQHF.

The V gene is TRBV7-9, the J gene TRBJ1-6; 9 nucleotides agree with TRBD1. This CDR3 spans 15 amino acids. Germline CDR1 and CDR2: SEHNR and FQNEAQ (reference sequence). This CDR3 is CISSHTDRGNSPLHF. The CDR3 DNA reads TGTATCAGCAGCCACACGGACAGGGGTAATTCACCCCTCCACTTT.

This chain uses TRBV12-3 or TRBV12-4 with TRBJ1-1; D unclear. The CDR3 extends over 15 amino acids. V was trimmed by 2 bases and J by 0 bases, leaving 10 bases between them. The CDR3 bases are TGTGCCAGCAGTTTAACTGAGCCCTTGAACACTGAAGCTTTCTTT. Translation: CASSLTEPLNTEAFF.

The V and J genes are TRBV12-3 or TRBV12-4 and TRBJ2-1, with D perhaps matching TRBD2 (6 bases). CDR3 size: 15 residues. The V gene lost 6 bases and the J gene lost 13 bases, with 25 bases spanning the gap. The CDR3 coding sequence is TGTGCCAGCAGCCTGACCGGGACTGGCGGACTTGAACAGTTCTTC. This gives the protein CASSLTGTGGLEQFF.

This clonotype appeared a single time. V is TRBV12-3 or TRBV12-4 and J is TRBJ2-1, with D maybe TRBD2 (5 bases). CDR3 size: 16 residues. The V gene lost 9 bases and the J gene lost 6 bases, with 24 bases spanning the gap. CDR3 amino acids: CARRQGGRDSLNEQFF. In nucleotides, the CDR3 is TGTGCCAGACGGCAAGGAGGAAGGGATAGCCTCAATGAGCAGTTCTTC.

The V call is TRBV29-1, the J call TRBJ2-3, with 10 bases matching TRBD2. Germline V CDR1 and CDR2: SQVTM, ANQGSEA. The CDR3 contains 15 residues. The CDR3 sequence: CITYGGTSDTDTQYF. CDR3 coding DNA: TGCATCACATACGGGGGGACTAGCGACACAGATACGCAGTATTTT.